One sample yielded the 22 T cell receptor beta chains listed below, sequenced in a study of blood T cell repertoires in COVID-19. The data were produced by immunoSEQ multiplex PCR, yet TCRdb's version contains in-frame clones alone and is incomplete. The sample yields about 250,000 clones, over 75% seen once. The source material was PBMCs or T cells enriched from blood (not recorded which). These receptors were taken from a woman between 25 and 40 years old who had recovered from COVID-19.

V gene TRBV6-5 combines with J gene TRBJ1-6, with 7 bases lining up with TRBD1. The CDR3 spans 12 residues. V trimming: 7 bases; J trimming: 9 bases; junction bases outside the gene matches: 3. CDR1 is MNHEY, CDR2 SVGAGI, per germline. The CDR3 nucleotides are TGTGCCAGCAATACAGGGGTTTCACCCCTCCACTTT. The encoded protein is CASNTGVSPLHF.

The chain joins TRBV28 to TRBJ2-2, with TRBD2 matching over 10 bases. Germline V CDR1 and CDR2: MDHEN, SYDVKM. The length of the CDR3 is 17 residues. The V segment lost 8 bases and the J segment 1 base; nucleotides outside the gene matches: 10. The CDR3 DNA is TGTGCCAGCCTCTCTTACCGGACTAGCGGGAACACCGGGGAGCTGTTTTTT. Residues: CASLSYRTSGNTGELFF.

By share of the sample, this clone is medium-sized. The rearrangement joins TRBV10-1 to TRBJ1-6; D remains unclear. Germline V CDR1 and CDR2: WNHNN, SYGVQD (reference sequence). This CDR3 is 13 amino acids long. The V end lost 4 bases, the J end lost 3 bases, and 4 bases lay between the germline ends. The CDR3 nucleotides read TGCGCCAGCAGTGCCGGCTATAATTCACCCCTCCACTTT. Translated: CASSAGYNSPLHF.

The chain is built from TRBV19 and TRBJ1-1; D is unresolved. Germline V lookup: CDR1 LNHDA, CDR2 SQIVND (reference sequence). CDR3 length equals 14 residues. The V end lost 3 bases, the J end lost 1 base, and 9 bases lay between the germline ends. CDR3 bases: TGTGCCAGTAGTATGGGTTGGAGGAACACTGAAGCTTTCTTT. Its protein product is CASSMGWRNTEAFF.

This chain links TRBV5-1 with TRBJ2-5, with TRBD2 matching over 13 bases. This CDR3 contains 15 residues. The V and J ends lost 4 bases and 4 bases, in that order; junction bases with no gene match: 4. CDR1 is SGHRS and CDR2 is YFSETQ in the germline V gene. The CDR3 region is CASSRGTSGIETQYF. For the CDR3, the DNA is TGCGCCAGCAGCCGAGGGACTAGCGGGATAGAGACCCAGTACTTC.

This rearrangement joins TRBV19 to TRBJ2-7, with 7 bases identical to TRBD1. The CDR3 runs to 13 residues. Looked up from germline, CDR1 is LNHDA and CDR2 is SQIVND (reference sequence). V was pared by 2 bases and J by 7 bases, with 5 bases of the junction left unmatched. CDR3 sequence: CASSITRGKEQYF. The CDR3 nucleotides read TGTGCCAGTAGTATAACCAGGGGGAAAGAGCAGTACTTC.

The chain has TRBV6-6 and TRBJ2-7; no firm D call. Trimming shortened V by 11 bases and J by 1 base, and 15 bases separated the two germline ends. The CDR3 extends over 13 amino acids. Germline loops: CDR1 MNHNY, CDR2 SVGAGI (reference sequence). For the CDR3, the DNA is TGTGCCTGCCGGAGCCCCACTTCCTACGAGCAGTACTTC. Translating it yields CACRSPTSYEQYF.

The chain recombines TRBV7-9 with TRBJ1-5, with D possibly matching TRBD1 (5 bases). In germline, CDR1 is SEHNR, CDR2 FQNEAQ (reference sequence). V was clipped by 5 bases and J by 3 bases, with 11 bases between them. This CDR3 region has 14 residues. The CDR3 coding sequence is TGTGCCAGCAGCCCAGGCGGGGCCAATCAGCCCCAGCATTTT. Its translation is CASSPGGANQPQHF.

The J gene is TRBJ1-1, the V gene TRBV5-4; D may be TRBD1 (6 bases). V was cut by 6 bases and J by 0 bases, with 12 bases left in between. CDR1 is SGHNT and CDR2 is YYREEE in the germline V gene (reference sequence). The CDR3 sequence is 14 residues long. The CDR3 sequence: CASNLRGLNTEAFF. CDR3 in DNA: TGTGCCAGCAACCTCAGGGGTTTGAACACTGAAGCTTTCTTT.

V is TRBV27 and J is TRBJ2-3; weak D call: TRBD2 (6 bases). The CDR3 is 16 amino acids. Germline V gives CDR1 MNHEY, CDR2 SMNVEV (reference sequence). Between the trimmed V and J ends, which lost 7 bases and 2 bases, there was a span of 19 bases. CDR3: CASNLSGRTPTDTQYF. CDR3 nucleotides: TGTGCCAGCAACTTATCCGGGAGAACGCCCACAGATACGCAGTATTTT.

The chain has TRBV6-6 and TRBJ1-5, with D hard to call. V was trimmed by 2 bases and J by 2 bases, leaving 4 bases between them. This CDR3 spans 13 amino acids. CDR1 is MNHNY, CDR2 SVGAGI, per germline (reference sequence). This CDR3 is CASSYGGNQPQHF. The CDR3 bases are TGTGCCAGCAGTTACGGAGGCAATCAGCCCCAGCATTTT.

This clone appeared once. This chain links TRBV28 with TRBJ2-7; D is uncertain. The CDR3 runs to 16 residues. Deletions cut 5 bases from V and 0 bases from J, with 17 bases between. Germline loops: CDR1 MDHEN, CDR2 SYDVKM. CDR3 coding DNA: TGTGCCAGCAGTCCTTTTTTCCGCGGAGACTCCTACGAGCAGTACTTC. Its translation is CASSPFFRGDSYEQYF. The variable domain in full, completed from reference TRBV28 and TRBJ2-7, reads DVKVTQSSRYLVKRTGEKVFLECVQDMDHENMFWYRQDPGLGLRLIYFSYDVKMKEKGDIPEGYSVSREKKERFSLILESASTNQTSMYLCASSPFFRGDSYEQYFGPGTRLTVT.

V is TRBV9 and J is TRBJ2-7, with 7 bases aligning to TRBD2. The CDR3 sequence is 13 residues long. Germline V gives CDR1 SGDLS, CDR2 YYNGEE. With V trimmed by 4 bases and J by 3 bases, 4 bases remained unmatched. CDR3 nucleotide sequence: TGTGCCAGCAGCCCCGGCGGGGGCTACGAGCAGTACTTC. Translated: CASSPGGGYEQYF.

The V gene is TRBV19, the J gene TRBJ2-3; TRBD1 matches at 10 bases. The CDR3 has 17 amino acids. Germline V gene sequence: CDR1 LNHDA, CDR2 SQIVND (reference sequence). J was trimmed by 4 bases and V by 4 bases; bases with no gene match: 11. Here the CDR3 reads CASSKIPGQGRSDTQYF. CDR3 nucleotide sequence: TGTGCCAGTAGTAAAATACCGGGACAGGGGAGGTCAGATACGCAGTATTTT.

The genes are TRBV13 and TRBJ2-2; 7 bases align to TRBD2. There are 17 residues in the CDR3. Trimming removed 6 bases from V and 5 bases from J; junction bases left unmatched: 15. The germline gives CDR1 PRHDT, CDR2 FYEKMQ (reference sequence). The CDR3 sequence: CASSPTGGATGTGELFF. Here the CDR3 DNA reads TGTGCCAGCAGTCCTACGGGGGGAGCCACCGGTACCGGGGAGCTGTTTTTT.

The CDR3 here is CASSLVRAAGELFF. The CDR3 DNA follows: TGCGCCAGCAGCTTGGTGAGGGCGGCCGGGGAGCTGTTTTTT. The chain employs TRBV5-1 and TRBJ2-2, with D perhaps TRBD2 (5 bases). Trimming took 0 bases from V and 6 from J, leaving 9 bases between them. The germline V gene encodes CDR1 SGHRS and CDR2 YFSETQ. The CDR3 is 14 amino acids.

The chain links TRBV19 to TRBJ2-3; TRBD2 might be the D (6 bases). Germline CDR1 reads LNHDA; CDR2 reads SQIVND (reference sequence). This CDR3 spans 13 amino acids. Trimming removed 5 bases at V and 15 bases at J, with 21 bases between. The CDR3 DNA follows: TGTGCCAGTAGTGGCACTAGCTTATTTTTGTATTATTTT. This gives the protein CASSGTSLFLYYF.

The chain combines TRBV6-5 with TRBJ1-5; no clear D gene. The CDR3 consists of 14 residues. CDR1 MNHEY and CDR2 SVGAGI come from the germline V gene. The ends were cut back, 4 bases at V and 2 bases at J, with 9 bases in the middle. CDR3 protein: CASSLREGNQPQHF. The CDR3 DNA is TGTGCCAGCAGTTTACGGGAAGGCAATCAGCCCCAGCATTTT.

This clone was picked up a small number of times. The J gene is TRBJ2-7, the V gene TRBV28; 10 positions match TRBD1. The ends lost 7 bases at V and 2 bases at J; junction bases unmatched: 5. Germline V gives CDR1 MDHEN, CDR2 SYDVKM. The CDR3 totals 14 residues. CDR3 residues: CASTGTGVPYEQYF. As DNA, the CDR3 is TGTGCCAGCACAGGGACAGGGGTACCCTACGAGCAGTACTTC.

In its sample, this clone was seen once. The V call is TRBV2, the J call TRBJ2-7; 7 nucleotides match TRBD1. Unmatched junction bases numbered 7, after V lost 6 bases and J lost 2 bases. The CDR3 loop spans 14 amino acids. Looked up from germline, CDR1 is SNHLY and CDR2 is FYNNEI. The chain's CDR3 is CASSLRDRAYEQYF. The CDR3 DNA is TGTGCCAGCAGCCTCCGGGACAGAGCCTACGAGCAGTACTTC.

CDR3 protein: CASSLDRWPHSYEQYF. The CDR3 nucleotides read TGTGCCAGCAGCTTAGATCGATGGCCCCACTCCTACGAGCAGTACTTC. This sequence joins TRBV7-9 and TRBJ2-7, with D hard to call. V gave up 1 base and J gave up 0 bases, with 13 bases separating them. The CDR3 spans 16 residues. Germline-derived CDR1 and CDR2 are SEHNR and FQNEAQ (reference sequence).

The genes are TRBV7-2 and TRBJ2-1, with D uncertain. The CDR3 runs 14 residues. V lost 4 bases and J lost 4, with 11 bases in between. Germline V gene data show CDR1 as SGHTA and CDR2 as FQGNSA. This CDR3 is CASSSFPRYNEQFF. The CDR3 DNA reads TGTGCCAGCAGCTCCTTCCCTAGATACAATGAGCAGTTCTTC.